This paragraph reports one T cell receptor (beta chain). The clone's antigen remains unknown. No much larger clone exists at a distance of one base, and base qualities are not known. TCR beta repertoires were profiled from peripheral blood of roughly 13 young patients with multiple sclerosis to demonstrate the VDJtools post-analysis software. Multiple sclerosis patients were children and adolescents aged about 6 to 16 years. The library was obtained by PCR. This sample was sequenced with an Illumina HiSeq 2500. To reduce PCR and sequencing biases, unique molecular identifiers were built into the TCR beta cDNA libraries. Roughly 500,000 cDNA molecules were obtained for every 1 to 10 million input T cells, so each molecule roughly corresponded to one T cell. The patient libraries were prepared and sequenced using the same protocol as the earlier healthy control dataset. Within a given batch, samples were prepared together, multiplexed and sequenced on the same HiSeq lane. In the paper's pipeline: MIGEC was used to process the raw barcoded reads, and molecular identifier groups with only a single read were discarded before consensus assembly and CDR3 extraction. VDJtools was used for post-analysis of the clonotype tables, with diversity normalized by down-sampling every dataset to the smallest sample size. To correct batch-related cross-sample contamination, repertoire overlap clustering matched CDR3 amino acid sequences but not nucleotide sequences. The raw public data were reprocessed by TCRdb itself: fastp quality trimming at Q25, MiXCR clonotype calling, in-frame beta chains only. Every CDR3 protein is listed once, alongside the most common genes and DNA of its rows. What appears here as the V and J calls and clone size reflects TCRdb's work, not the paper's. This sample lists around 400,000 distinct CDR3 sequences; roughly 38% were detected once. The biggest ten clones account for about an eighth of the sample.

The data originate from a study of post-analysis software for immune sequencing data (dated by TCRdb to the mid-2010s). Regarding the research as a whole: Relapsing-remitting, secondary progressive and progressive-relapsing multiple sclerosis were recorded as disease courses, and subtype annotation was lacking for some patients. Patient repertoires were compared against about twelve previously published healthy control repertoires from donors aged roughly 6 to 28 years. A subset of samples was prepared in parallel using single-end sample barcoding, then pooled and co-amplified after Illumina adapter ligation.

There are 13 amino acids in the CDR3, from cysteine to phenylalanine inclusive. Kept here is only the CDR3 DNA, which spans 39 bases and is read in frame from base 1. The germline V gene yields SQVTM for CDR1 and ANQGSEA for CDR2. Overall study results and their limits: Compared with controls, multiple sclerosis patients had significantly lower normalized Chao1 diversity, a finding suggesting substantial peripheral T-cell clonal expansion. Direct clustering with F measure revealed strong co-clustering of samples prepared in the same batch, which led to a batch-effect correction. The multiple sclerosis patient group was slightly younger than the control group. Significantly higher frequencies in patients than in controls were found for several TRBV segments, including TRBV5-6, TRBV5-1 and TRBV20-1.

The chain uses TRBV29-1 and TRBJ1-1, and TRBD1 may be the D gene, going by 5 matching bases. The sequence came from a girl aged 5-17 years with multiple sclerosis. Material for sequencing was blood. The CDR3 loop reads CGARDGQNTEAFF. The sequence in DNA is TGCGGCGCACGGGACGGGCAGAACACTGAAGCTTTCTTT.